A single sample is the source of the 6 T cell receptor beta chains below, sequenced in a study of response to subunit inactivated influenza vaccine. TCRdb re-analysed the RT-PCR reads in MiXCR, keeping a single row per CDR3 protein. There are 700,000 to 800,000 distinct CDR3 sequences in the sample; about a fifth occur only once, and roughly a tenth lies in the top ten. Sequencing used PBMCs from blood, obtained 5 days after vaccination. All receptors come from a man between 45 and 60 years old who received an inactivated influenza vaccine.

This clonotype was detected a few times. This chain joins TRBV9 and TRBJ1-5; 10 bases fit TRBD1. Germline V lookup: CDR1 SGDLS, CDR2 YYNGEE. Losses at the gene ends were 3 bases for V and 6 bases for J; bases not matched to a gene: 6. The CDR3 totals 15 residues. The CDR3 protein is CASSAGQGFVQPQHF. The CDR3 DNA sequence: TGTGCCAGCAGCGCGGGACAGGGGTTCGTTCAGCCCCAGCATTTT.

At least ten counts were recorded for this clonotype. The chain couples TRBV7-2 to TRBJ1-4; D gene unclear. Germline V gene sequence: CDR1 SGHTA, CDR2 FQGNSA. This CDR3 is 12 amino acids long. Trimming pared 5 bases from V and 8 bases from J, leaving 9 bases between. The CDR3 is CASSQGREKLFF. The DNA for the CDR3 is TGTGCCAGCAGCCAAGGACGGGAAAAACTGTTTTTT.

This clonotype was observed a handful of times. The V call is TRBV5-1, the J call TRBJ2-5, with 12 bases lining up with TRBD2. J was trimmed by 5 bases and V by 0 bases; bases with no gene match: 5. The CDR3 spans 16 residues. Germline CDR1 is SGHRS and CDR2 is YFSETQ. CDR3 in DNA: TGCGCCAGCAGCTTGGGCCTAGCGGGAGGGTATGAGACCCAGTACTTC. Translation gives CASSLGLAGGYETQYF.

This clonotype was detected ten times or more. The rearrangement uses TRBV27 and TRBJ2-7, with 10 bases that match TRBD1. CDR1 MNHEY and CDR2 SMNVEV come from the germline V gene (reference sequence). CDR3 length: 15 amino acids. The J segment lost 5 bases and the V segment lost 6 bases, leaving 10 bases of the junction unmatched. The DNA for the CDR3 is TGTGCCAGCAGGGAATTATGGGACAGGGGCCACGAGCAGTACTTC. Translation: CASRELWDRGHEQYF.

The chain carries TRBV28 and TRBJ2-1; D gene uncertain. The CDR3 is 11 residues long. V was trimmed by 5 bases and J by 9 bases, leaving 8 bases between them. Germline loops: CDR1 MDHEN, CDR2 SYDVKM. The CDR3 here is CASSQRPEQFF. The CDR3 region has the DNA TGTGCCAGCAGTCAGAGGCCTGAGCAGTTCTTC.

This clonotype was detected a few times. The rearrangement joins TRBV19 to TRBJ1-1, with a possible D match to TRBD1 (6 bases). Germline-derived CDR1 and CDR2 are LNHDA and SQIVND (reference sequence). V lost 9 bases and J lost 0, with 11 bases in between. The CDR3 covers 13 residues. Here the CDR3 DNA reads TGTGCCAGCAACAGGGAGTTGAACACTGAAGCTTTCTTT. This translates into CASNRELNTEAFF. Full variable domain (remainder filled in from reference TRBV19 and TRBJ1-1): DGGITQSPKYLFRKEGQNVTLSCEQNLNHDAMYWYRQDPGQGLRLIYYSQIVNDFQKGDIAEGYSVSREKKESFPLTVTSAQKNPTAFYLCASNRELNTEAFFGQGTRLTVV.